This T cell receptor beta chain came from a study of shared clonotypes between healthy human individuals. This table comes from immunoSEQ multiplex PCR, and its TCRdb copy is limited to in-frame clones, with some not included. The sample has about 2.3 million clones; 93% are singletons. CDR1 and CDR2 (germline): MGHRA, YSYEKL. This CDR3 region has 18 residues. The V gene end was trimmed by 2 bases and the J gene end by 0 bases; junction bases not matched to a gene: 9. Sequencing was carried out using naive CD4+ T cells from PBMCs. Documented subset: CD45RA+ positively selected. V and J are TRBV4-1 and TRBJ2-1; 8 nucleotides align to TRBD2. This sequence originates from a man aged 18 to 30 in good health. Some clones in this sample may be carry-over from other donors' samples. The CDR3 spells CASSQRSSGSYSYNEQFF. CDR3 bases: TGCGCCAGCAGCCAACGTTCCAGCGGGAGTTACTCCTACAATGAGCAGTTCTTC.